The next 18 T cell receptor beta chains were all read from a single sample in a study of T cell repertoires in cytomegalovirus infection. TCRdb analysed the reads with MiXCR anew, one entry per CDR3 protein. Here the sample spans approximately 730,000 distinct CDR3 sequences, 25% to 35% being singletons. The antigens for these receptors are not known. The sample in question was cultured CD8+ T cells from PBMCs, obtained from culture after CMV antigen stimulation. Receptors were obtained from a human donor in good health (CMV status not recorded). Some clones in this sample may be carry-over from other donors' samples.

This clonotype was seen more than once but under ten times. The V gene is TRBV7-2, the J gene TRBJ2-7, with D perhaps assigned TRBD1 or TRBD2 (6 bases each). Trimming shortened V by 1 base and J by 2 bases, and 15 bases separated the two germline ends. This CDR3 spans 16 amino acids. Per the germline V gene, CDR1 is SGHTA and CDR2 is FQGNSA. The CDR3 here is CASSLVRRGDAYEQYF. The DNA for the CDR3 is TGTGCCAGCAGCTTAGTGAGGAGGGGGGACGCCTACGAGCAGTACTTC. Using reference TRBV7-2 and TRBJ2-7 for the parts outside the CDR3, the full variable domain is GAGVSQSPSNKVTEKGKDVELRCDPISGHTALYWYRQSLGQGLEFLIYFQGNSAPDKSGLPSDRFSAERTGGSVSTLTIQRTQQEDSAVYLCASSLVRRGDAYEQYFGPGTRLTVT.

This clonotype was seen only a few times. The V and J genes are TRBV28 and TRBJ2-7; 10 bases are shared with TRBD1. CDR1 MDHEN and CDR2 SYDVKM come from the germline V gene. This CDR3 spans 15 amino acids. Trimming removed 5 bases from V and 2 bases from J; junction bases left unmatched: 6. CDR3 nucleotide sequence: TGTGCCAGCAGTAACCCCGGGACAGGGGCCTACGAGCAGTACGTC. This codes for CASSNPGTGAYEQYV.

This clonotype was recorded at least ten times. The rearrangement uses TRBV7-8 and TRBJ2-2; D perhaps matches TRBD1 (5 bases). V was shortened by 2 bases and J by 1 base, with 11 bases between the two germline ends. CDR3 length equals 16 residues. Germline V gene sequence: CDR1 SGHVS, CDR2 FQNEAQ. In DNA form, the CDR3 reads TGTGCCAGCAGCTTAAGACAGTCATTGAACACCGGGGAGCTGTTTTTT. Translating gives CASSLRQSLNTGELFF.

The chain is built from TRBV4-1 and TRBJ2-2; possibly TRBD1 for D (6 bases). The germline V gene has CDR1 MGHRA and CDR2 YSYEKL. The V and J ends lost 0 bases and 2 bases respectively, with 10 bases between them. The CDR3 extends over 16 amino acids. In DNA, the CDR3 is TGCGCCAGCAGCCAAGAAACAGGGTTAAACACCGGGGAGCTGTTTTTT. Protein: CASSQETGLNTGELFF.

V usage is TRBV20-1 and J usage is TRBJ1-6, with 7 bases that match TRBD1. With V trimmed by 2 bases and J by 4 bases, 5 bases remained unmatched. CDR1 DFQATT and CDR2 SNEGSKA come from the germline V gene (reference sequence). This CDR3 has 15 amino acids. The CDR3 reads CSARHRDSYNSPLHF. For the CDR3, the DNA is TGCAGTGCTAGACACCGGGACAGTTATAATTCACCCCTCCACTTT.

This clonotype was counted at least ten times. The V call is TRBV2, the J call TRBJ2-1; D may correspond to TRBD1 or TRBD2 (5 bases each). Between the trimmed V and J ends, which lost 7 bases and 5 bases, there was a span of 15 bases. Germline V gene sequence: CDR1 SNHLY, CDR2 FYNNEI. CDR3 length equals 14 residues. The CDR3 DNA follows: TGTGCCAGCAAAAATACCGGGACCAACAATGAGCAGTTCTTC. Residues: CASKNTGTNNEQFF.

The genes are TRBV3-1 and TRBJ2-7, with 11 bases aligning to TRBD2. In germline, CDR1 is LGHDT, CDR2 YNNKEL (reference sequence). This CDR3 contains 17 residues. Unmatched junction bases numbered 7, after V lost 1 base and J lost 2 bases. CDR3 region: CASSQASGGRSAYEQYF. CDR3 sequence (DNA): TGTGCCAGCAGCCAAGCTAGCGGGGGGCGGTCCGCCTACGAGCAGTACTTC.

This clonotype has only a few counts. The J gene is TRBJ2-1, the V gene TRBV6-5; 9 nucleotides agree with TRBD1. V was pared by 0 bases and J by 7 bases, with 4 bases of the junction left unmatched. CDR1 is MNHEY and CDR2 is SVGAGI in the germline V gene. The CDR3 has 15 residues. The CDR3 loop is CASSYSGTGLNEQFF. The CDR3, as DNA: TGTGCCAGCAGTTACTCGGGGACAGGGTTAAATGAGCAGTTCTTC.

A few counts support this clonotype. The chain's CDR3 is CASSEGRESTNEKLFF. CDR3 nucleotide sequence: TGTGCCAGCAGTGAAGGCAGGGAATCGACTAATGAAAAACTGTTTTTT. This chain links TRBV6-8 with TRBJ1-4; TRBD1 might be the D (5 bases). This CDR3 has 16 residues. The germline CDR1 and CDR2 sequences are MNHGY and SAAAGT. Trimming removed 5 bases at V and 2 bases at J, with 15 bases between.

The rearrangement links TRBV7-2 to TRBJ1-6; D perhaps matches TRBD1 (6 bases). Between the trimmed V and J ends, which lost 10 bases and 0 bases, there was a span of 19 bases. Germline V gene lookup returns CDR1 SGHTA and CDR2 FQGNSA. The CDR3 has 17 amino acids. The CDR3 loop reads CAIKITGGPSYNSPLHF. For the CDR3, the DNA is TGTGCCATCAAAATTACGGGGGGCCCCTCCTATAATTCACCCCTCCACTTT.

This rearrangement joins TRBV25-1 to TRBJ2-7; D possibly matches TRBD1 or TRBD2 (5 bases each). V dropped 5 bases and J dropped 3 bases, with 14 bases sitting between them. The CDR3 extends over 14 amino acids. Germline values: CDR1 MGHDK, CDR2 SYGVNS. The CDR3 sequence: CASSSWDGLYEQYV. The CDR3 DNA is TGTGCCAGCAGTTCCTGGGACGGTCTCTACGAGCAGTACGTC.

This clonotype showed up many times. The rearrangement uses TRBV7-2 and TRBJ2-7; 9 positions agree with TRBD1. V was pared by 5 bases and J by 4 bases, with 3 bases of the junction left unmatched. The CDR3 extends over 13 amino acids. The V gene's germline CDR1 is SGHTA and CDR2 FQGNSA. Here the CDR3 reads CASSPGTGYEQYV. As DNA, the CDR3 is TGTGCCAGCAGCCCCGGGACAGGGTACGAGCAGTACGTC.

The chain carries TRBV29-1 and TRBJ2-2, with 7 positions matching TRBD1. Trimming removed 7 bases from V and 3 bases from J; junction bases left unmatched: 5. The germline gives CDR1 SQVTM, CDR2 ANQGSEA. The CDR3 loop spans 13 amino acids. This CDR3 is CSAYQGDTGELFF. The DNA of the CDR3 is TGCAGCGCCTATCAGGGGGACACCGGGGAGCTGTTTTTT.

Here the CDR3 reads CASSQWSGGQETQYF. The DNA of the CDR3 is TGCGCCAGCAGCCAATGGAGCGGGGGCCAAGAGACCCAGTACTTC. The V call is TRBV4-1, the J call TRBJ2-5, with TRBD2 identical over 8 bases. CDR3 length: 15 residues. Germline V gene data show CDR1 as MGHRA and CDR2 as YSYEKL. V trimming: 2 bases; J trimming: 1 base; junction bases outside the gene matches: 3.

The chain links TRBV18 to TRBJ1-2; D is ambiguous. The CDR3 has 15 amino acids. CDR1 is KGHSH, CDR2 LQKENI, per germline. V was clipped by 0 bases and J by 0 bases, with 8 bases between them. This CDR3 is CASSPPGTSNYGYTF. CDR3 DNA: TGTGCCAGCTCACCACCGGGCACCTCTAACTATGGCTACACCTTC. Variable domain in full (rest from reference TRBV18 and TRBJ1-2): NAGVMQNPRHLVRRRGQEARLRCSPMKGHSHVYWYRQLPEEGLKFMVYLQKENIIDESGMPKERFSAEFPKEGPSILRIQQVVRGDSAAYFCASSPPGTSNYGYTFGSGTRLTVV.

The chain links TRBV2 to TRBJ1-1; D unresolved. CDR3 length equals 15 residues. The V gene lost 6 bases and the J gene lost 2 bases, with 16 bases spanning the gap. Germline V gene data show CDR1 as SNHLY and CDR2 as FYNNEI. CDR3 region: CASSLNTELNTEAFF. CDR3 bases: TGTGCCAGCAGCCTCAACACCGAACTAAACACTGAAGCTTTCTTT.

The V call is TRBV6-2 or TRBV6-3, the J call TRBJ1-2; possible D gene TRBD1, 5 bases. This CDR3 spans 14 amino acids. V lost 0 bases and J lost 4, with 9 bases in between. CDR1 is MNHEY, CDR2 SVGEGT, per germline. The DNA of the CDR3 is TGTGCCAGCAGTTACTCAGGGGCCTCCTATGGCTACACCTTC. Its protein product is CASSYSGASYGYTF.

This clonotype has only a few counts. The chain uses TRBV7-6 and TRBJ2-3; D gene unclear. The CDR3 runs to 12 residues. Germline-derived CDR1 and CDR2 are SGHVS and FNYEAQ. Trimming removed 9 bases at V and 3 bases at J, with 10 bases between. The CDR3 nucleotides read TGTGCCAGTGCTCTAGGTACAGATACGCAGTATTTT. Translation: CASALGTDTQYF.